One sample yielded the 8 T cell receptor beta chains listed below, sequenced in a study of T cells in Graves' hyperthyroidism and ophthalmopathy. RNA transcripts yielded amplified TCR beta CDR3 regions. HTBI primers were the set used in a first-round RT-PCR of the TCR CDR3. TCRdb independently ran MiXCR on the multiplex PCR reads; one entry per CDR3 protein. This sample has about 530,000 distinct CDR3 sequences, with roughly a sixth found just once. The specimen sequenced was blood. All receptors derive from a woman aged 18-35 years with Graves' ophthalmopathy.

The chain recombines TRBV6-2 or TRBV6-3 with TRBJ2-1; D is unclear. V was clipped by 4 bases and J by 4 bases, with 14 bases between them. Germline-derived CDR1 and CDR2 are MNHEY and SVGEGT. The CDR3 runs 15 residues. The CDR3 coding sequence is TGTGCCAGCAGTTTTAGACCACACTCATACAATGAGCAGTTCTTC. It is translated as CASSFRPHSYNEQFF.

At least ten counts were recorded for this clonotype. This chain joins TRBV18 and TRBJ2-1; 9 bases match TRBD1. Losses at the gene ends were 6 bases for V and 2 bases for J; bases not matched to a gene: 8. The V gene's germline CDR1 is KGHSH and CDR2 LQKENI. The CDR3 has 16 residues. CDR3 bases: TGTGCCAGCTCTCCCACCCGGGACAGGGCCTACAATGAGCAGTTCTTC. Protein: CASSPTRDRAYNEQFF.

As concerns this clonotype: The junction does not match germline at one end; this may be a read error. This rearrangement joins TRBV28 to TRBJ2-2; D call uncertain. Germline V gene lookup returns CDR1 MDHEN and CDR2 SYDVKM. The CDR3 runs 16 residues. The CDR3: CTSSFYSGPNTGELFF. The CDR3 bases are TGTACCAGCAGTTTCTATTCCGGTCCGAACACCGGGGAGCTGTTTTTT.

This clonotype was seen repeatedly, ten times or more. The V and J genes are TRBV28 and TRBJ1-6; TRBD1 might be the D (6 bases). V shed 3 bases and J shed 10 bases, with 13 bases lying between them. The CDR3 contains 14 residues. The germline CDR1 and CDR2 sequences are MDHEN and SYDVKM. For the CDR3, the DNA is TGTGCCAGCAGTTTGTTTACAGGGAGGTCACCCCTCCACTTT. This gives the protein CASSLFTGRSPLHF.

This clonotype was recorded only once. The V and J genes are TRBV7-8 and TRBJ2-5; 8 nucleotides align to TRBD2. CDR3 size: 17 residues. The germline V gene encodes CDR1 SGHVS and CDR2 FQNEAQ. After removal of 3 bases from V and 2 bases from J, the junction contained 11 bases not matched to a gene. Here the CDR3 DNA reads TGTGCCAGCAGCTTGTGGCGGGGAGCGGGAGATCAAGAGACCCAGTACTTC. It is translated as CASSLWRGAGDQETQYF.

The J gene is TRBJ1-1, the V gene TRBV19, with D uncertain. The CDR3 loop spans 14 amino acids. Germline-derived CDR1 and CDR2 are LNHDA and SQIVND (reference sequence). Trimming took 1 base from V and 4 from J, leaving 10 bases between them. DNA of the CDR3: TGTGCCAGTAGTATAGGGAGGGATCTCACTGAAGCTTTCTTT. The encoded protein is CASSIGRDLTEAFF.

This clonotype was counted ten times or more. The V and J genes are TRBV7-3 and TRBJ2-1; D is ambiguous. The CDR3 contains 12 residues. V was trimmed by 0 bases and J by 7 bases, leaving 4 bases between them. Germline lookup yields CDR1 SGHTA and CDR2 FQGTGA. DNA of the CDR3: TGTGCCAGCAGCTTAACTGCGAATGAGCAGTTCTTC. This encodes CASSLTANEQFF. The variable domain in full, with the rest retrieved from reference TRBV7-3 and TRBJ2-1, is GAGVSQTPSNKVTEKGKYVELRCDPISGHTALYWYRQSLGQGPEFLIYFQGTGAADDSGLPNDRFFAVRPEGSVSTLKIQRTERGDSAVYLCASSLTANEQFFGPGTRLTVL.

This clonotype was detected ten times or more. The V call is TRBV27, the J call TRBJ1-2; 8 positions match TRBD1. V dropped 6 bases and J dropped 4; count of bases not matched to a gene: 10. This CDR3 region has 15 residues. Germline V gives CDR1 MNHEY, CDR2 SMNVEV (reference sequence). The CDR3 nucleotides read TGTGCCAGCAGAGTATCCACAGGGGGAAGCTATGGCTACACCTTC. Translation: CASRVSTGGSYGYTF.